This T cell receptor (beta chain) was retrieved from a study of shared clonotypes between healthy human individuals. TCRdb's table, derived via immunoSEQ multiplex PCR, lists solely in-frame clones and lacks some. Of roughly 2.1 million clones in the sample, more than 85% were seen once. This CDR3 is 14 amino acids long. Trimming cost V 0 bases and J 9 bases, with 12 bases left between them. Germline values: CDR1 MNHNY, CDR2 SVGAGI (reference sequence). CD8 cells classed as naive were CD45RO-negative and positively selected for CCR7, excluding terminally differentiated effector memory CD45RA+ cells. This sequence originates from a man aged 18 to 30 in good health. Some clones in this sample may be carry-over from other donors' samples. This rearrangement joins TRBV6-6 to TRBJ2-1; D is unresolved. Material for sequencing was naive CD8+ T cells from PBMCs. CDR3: CASSYSSGPGEQFF. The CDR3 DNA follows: TGTGCCAGCAGTTACTCCTCCGGTCCCGGTGAGCAGTTCTTC.